This TCR beta chain emerged from a study of Graves' ophthalmopathy and Graves' hyperthyroidism. Findings and limits, study-wide: Ophthalmopathy progression prediction by the model yielded a sensitivity of approximately 71% and a specificity of approximately 77%.

Amplified material comprised TCR beta CDR3 regions derived from RNA transcripts. HTBI primers were used in a first-round RT-PCR, which preceded a second-round multiplex PCR. TCRdb ran MiXCR on the multiplex PCR reads and lists one entry per CDR3 protein. The sample lists approximately 210,000 distinct CDR3 sequences; around 30% were seen once. Notes on this clonotype: Its matching antigen is unknown.

The TCR comes from a man aged 50 to 59 with Graves' ophthalmopathy. The specimen sequenced was peripheral blood.

This CDR3 reads CASSYLSRDSPLHF. DNA for the CDR3: TGTGCCAGCAGTTATCTCTCCAGGGATTCACCCCTCCACTTT. The V call is TRBV6-5, the J call TRBJ1-6, with a weak D call TRBD1 (5 bases). Germline CDR1 is MNHEY and CDR2 is SVGAGI. The CDR3 contains 14 residues. Trimming took 3 bases from V and 8 from J, leaving 11 bases between them.